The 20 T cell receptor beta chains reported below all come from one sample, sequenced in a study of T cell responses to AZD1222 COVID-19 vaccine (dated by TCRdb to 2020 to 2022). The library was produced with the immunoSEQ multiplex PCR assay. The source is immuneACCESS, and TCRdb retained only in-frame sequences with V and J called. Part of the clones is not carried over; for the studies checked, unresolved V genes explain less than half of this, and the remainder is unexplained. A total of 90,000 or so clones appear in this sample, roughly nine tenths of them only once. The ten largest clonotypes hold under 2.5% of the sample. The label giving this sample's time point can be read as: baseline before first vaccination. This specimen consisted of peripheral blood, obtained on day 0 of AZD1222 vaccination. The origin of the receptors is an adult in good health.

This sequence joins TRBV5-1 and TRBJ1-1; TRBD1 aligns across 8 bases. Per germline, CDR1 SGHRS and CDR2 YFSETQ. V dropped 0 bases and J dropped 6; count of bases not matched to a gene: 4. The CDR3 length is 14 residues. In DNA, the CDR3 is TGCGCCAGCAGCTTGGGTCAGGGGGCCCCTGAAGCTTTCTTT. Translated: CASSLGQGAPEAFF.

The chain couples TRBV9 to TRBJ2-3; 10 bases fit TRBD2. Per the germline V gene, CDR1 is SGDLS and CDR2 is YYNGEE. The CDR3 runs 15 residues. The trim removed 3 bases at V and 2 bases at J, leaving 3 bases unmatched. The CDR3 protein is CASSGTSGYTDTQYF. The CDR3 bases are TGTGCCAGCAGCGGGACTAGCGGTTACACAGATACGCAGTATTTT.

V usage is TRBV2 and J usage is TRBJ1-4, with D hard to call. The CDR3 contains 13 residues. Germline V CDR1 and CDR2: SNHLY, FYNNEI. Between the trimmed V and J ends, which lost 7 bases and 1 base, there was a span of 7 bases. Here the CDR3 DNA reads TGTGCCAGCATCCAGGAAACTAATGAAAAACTGTTTTTT. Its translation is CASIQETNEKLFF.

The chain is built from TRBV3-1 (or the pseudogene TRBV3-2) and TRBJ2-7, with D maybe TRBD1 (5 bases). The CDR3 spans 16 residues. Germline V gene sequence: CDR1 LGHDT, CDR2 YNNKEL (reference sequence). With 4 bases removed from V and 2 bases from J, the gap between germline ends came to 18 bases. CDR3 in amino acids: CASSLRALEGAYEQYF. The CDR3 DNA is TGTGCCAGCAGCCTAAGGGCTTTAGAAGGGGCCTACGAGCAGTACTTC.

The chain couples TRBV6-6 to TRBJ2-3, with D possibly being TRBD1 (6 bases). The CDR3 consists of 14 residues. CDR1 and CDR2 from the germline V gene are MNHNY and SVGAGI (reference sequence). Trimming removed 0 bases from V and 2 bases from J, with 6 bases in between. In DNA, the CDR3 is TGTGCCAGCAGTTACTCGGGGGCCACAGATACGCAGTATTTT. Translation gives CASSYSGATDTQYF.

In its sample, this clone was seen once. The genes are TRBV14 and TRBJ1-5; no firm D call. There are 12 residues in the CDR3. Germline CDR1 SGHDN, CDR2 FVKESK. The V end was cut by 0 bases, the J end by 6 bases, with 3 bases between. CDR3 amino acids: CASSQEGQPQHF. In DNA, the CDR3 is TGTGCCAGCAGCCAAGAGGGTCAGCCCCAGCATTTT.

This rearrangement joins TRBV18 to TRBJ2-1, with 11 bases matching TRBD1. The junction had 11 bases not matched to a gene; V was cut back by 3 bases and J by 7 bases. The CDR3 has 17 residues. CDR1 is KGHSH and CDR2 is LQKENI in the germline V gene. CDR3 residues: CASSPLPGQGASNEQFF. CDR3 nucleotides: TGTGCCAGCTCACCGCTGCCCGGACAGGGGGCTTCGAATGAGCAGTTCTTC.

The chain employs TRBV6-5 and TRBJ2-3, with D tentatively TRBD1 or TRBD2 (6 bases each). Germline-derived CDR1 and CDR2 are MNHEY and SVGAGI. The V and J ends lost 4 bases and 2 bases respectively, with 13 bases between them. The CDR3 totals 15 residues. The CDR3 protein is CASSSGASHTDTQYF. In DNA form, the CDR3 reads TGTGCCAGCAGTTCGGGGGCTTCACACACAGATACGCAGTATTTT.

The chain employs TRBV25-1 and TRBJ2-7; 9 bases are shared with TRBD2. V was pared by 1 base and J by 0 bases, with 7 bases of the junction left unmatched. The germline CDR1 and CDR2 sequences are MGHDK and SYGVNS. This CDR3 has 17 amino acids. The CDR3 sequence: CASSESDGGGDSYEQYF. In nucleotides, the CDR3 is TGTGCCAGCAGTGAATCGGATGGCGGGGGGGACTCCTACGAGCAGTACTTC.

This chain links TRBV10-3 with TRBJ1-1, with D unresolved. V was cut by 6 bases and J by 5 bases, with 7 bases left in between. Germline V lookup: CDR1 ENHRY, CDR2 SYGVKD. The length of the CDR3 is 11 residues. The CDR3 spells CAISTGTEAFF. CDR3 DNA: TGTGCCATCAGCACGGGAACTGAAGCTTTCTTT.

The CDR3 here is CASSLPSGPQDEQFF. CDR3 DNA: TGTGCCAGCAGCTTGCCTAGCGGGCCCCAAGATGAGCAGTTCTTC. The chain links TRBV5-4 to TRBJ2-1; 8 bases align to TRBD2. Germline V gives CDR1 SGHNT, CDR2 YYREEE (reference sequence). Unmatched junction bases numbered 8, after V lost 1 base and J lost 8 bases. CDR3 length: 15 amino acids.

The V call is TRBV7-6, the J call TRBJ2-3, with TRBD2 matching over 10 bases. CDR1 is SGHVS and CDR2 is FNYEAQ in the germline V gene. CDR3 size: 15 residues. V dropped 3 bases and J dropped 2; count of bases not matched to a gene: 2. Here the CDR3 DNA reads TGTGCCAGCAGCTTGAGCGGGAGGGCCACAGATACGCAGTATTTT. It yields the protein CASSLSGRATDTQYF.

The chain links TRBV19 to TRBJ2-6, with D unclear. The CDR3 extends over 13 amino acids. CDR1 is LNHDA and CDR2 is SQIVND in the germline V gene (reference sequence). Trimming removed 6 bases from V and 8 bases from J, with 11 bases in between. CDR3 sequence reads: CASRRRGPNVLTF. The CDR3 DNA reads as TGTGCCAGTAGGCGTAGAGGTCCCAACGTCCTGACTTTC.

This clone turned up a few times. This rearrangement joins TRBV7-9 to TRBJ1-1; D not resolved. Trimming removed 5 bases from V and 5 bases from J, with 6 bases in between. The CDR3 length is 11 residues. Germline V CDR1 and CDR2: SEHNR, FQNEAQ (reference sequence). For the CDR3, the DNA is TGTGCCAGCAGCCCCAGTACTGAAGCTTTCTTT. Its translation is CASSPSTEAFF. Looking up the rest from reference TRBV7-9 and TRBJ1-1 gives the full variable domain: DTGVSQNPRHKITKRGQNVTFRCDPISEHNRLYWYRQTLGQGPEFLTYFQNEAQLEKSRLLSDRFSAERPKGSFSTLEIQRTEQGDSAMYLCASSPSTEAFFGQGTRLTVV.

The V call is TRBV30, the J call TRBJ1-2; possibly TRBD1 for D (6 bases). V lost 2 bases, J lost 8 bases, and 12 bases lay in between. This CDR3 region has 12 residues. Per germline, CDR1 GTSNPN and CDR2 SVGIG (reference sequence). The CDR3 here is CAWSLGAGGYTF. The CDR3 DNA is TGTGCCTGGAGTTTGGGGGCTGGCGGCTACACCTTC.

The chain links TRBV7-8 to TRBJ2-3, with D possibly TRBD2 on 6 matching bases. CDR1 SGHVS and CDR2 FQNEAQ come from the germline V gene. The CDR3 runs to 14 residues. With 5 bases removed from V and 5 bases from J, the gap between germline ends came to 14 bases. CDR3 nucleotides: TGTGCCAGCAGCGCCCAAACGGGGGTAGATACGCAGTATTTT. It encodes CASSAQTGVDTQYF. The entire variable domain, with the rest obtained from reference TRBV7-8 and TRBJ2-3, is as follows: GAGVSQSPRYKVAKRGQDVALRCDPISGHVSLFWYQQALGQGPEFLTYFQNEAQLDKSGLPSDRFFAERPEGSVSTLKIQRTQQEDSAVYLCASSAQTGVDTQYFGPGTRLTVL.

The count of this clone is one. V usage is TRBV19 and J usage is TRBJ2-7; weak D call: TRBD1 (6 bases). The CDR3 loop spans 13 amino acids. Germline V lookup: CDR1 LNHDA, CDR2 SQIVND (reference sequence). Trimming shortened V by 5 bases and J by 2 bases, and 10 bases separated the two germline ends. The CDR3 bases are TGTGCCAGTAGTGCGACAGGACCCTACGAGCAGTACTTC. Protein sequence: CASSATGPYEQYF.

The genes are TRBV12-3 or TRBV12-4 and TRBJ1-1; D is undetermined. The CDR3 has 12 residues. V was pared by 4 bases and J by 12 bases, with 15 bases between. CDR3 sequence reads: CASSSNHRLTFF. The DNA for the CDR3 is TGTGCCAGCAGTTCCAACCACCGGCTCACTTTCTTT.

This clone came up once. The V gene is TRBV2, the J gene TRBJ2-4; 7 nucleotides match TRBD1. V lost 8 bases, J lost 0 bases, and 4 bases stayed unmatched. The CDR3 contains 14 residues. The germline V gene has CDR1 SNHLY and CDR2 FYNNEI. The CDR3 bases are TGTGCCAGCCGAGACAGGGTAGCCAAAAACATTCAGTACTTC. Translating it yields CASRDRVAKNIQYF. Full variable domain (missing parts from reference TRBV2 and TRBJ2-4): EPEVTQTPSHQVTQMGQEVILRCVPISNHLYFYWYRQILGQKVEFLVSFYNNEISEKSEIFDDQFSVERPDGSNFTLKIRSTKLEDSAMYFCASRDRVAKNIQYFGAGTRLSVL.

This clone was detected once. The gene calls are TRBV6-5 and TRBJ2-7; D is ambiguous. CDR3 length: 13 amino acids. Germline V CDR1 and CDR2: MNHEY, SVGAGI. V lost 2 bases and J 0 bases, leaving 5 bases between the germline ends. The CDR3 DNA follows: TGTGCCAGCAGTTACAGGGTCTCCTACGAGCAGTACTTC. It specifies CASSYRVSYEQYF.